Each of the 19 T cell receptor beta chains below was sequenced from the same sample in a study of shared clonotypes between healthy human individuals. Some clones are missing from TCRdb's copy, which holds only in-frame ones; the method was immunoSEQ multiplex PCR. The sample carries about 1.5 million clones, 98% recorded once. Sequencing used naive CD4+ T cells sorted from blood. Subset noted: CD45RA+ positively selected. These receptors were taken from a man aged 30 to 45 in good health.

With respect to this clone: Other DNA sequences from this sample encode an identical CDR3 as well. J is TRBJ1-1 and V is TRBV6-1; D is ambiguous. CDR1 MNHNS and CDR2 SASEGT come from the germline V gene. Trimming cost V 3 bases and J 0 bases, with 5 bases left between them. CDR3 length equals 13 residues. CDR3 DNA: TGTGCCAGCAGTGAGACGGTGAACACTGAAGCTTTCTTT. Protein: CASSETVNTEAFF.

V and J are TRBV13 and TRBJ1-1; D might be TRBD1 (5 bases). The CDR3 consists of 14 residues. Germline V gene sequence: CDR1 PRHDT, CDR2 FYEKMQ (reference sequence). Trimming left V 5 bases short and J 1 base short, with 11 bases between. The DNA for the CDR3 is TGTGCCAGCAGCCCCCCCGGGGGGAACACTGAAGCTTTCTTT. Its protein is CASSPPGGNTEAFF.

Points on this clone: The same CDR3 can be traced to other DNA sequences in this sample. The chain combines TRBV19 with TRBJ2-7, with D hard to call. The CDR3 is 13 residues long. The germline V and J ends were trimmed by 6 bases and 2 bases, with 11 bases remaining between them. In germline, CDR1 is LNHDA, CDR2 SQIVND (reference sequence). CDR3 nucleotide sequence: TGTGCCAGTAGGCAAACCGCTACCTACGAGCAGTACTTC. This encodes CASRQTATYEQYF.

The gene calls are TRBV14 and TRBJ2-3; 7 nucleotides match TRBD2. Germline CDR1 and CDR2: SGHDN and FVKESK. The CDR3 runs to 15 residues. V was pared by 4 bases and J by 3 bases, with 7 bases of the junction left unmatched. The CDR3 here is CASSPSGEGTDTQYF. The CDR3 DNA follows: TGTGCCAGCAGCCCCTCCGGGGAGGGAACAGATACGCAGTATTTT.

The chain couples TRBV5-4 to TRBJ2-5; TRBD2 agrees at 10 bases. Germline V lookup: CDR1 SGHNT, CDR2 YYREEE (reference sequence). Germline trimming cut 2 bases from V and 5 bases from J; bases unmatched to any gene: 9. This CDR3 contains 16 residues. The CDR3 nucleotides are TGTGCCAGCAGCTTCGGGCTAGCGGGAGAGCGGGAGACCCAGTACTTC. Its translation is CASSFGLAGERETQYF.

The V gene is TRBV29-1, the J gene TRBJ2-1; a possible D gene is TRBD2 (5 bases). Germline V gene data show CDR1 as SQVTM and CDR2 as ANQGSEA. The CDR3 covers 15 residues. With 7 bases removed from V and 4 bases from J, the gap between germline ends came to 20 bases. CDR3 in amino acids: CSGSYAGGPYNEQFF. CDR3 nucleotides: TGCAGCGGATCCTATGCGGGCGGACCATACAATGAGCAGTTCTTC.

The chain couples TRBV7-9 to TRBJ1-1; no clear D. CDR1 is SEHNR and CDR2 is FQNEAQ in the germline V gene (reference sequence). There are 16 residues in the CDR3. Trimming cost V 8 bases and J 3 bases, with 22 bases left between them. CDR3 in amino acids: CASLSWVWGKDTEAFF. CDR3 coding DNA: TGTGCCAGCCTGAGTTGGGTATGGGGTAAGGACACTGAAGCTTTCTTT.

The chain employs TRBV25-1 and TRBJ2-7; a weak D match, TRBD2 (6 bases). V shed 3 bases and J shed 6 bases, with 15 bases lying between them. Germline loops: CDR1 MGHDK, CDR2 SYGVNS. The CDR3 covers 14 residues. The CDR3 reads CASSDYRGTSEQYF. DNA of the CDR3: TGTGCCAGCAGTGATTACCGCGGGACCTCCGAGCAGTACTTC.

The J gene is TRBJ1-5, the V gene TRBV7-2; TRBD1 is a possible D gene (5 bases). The CDR3 is 14 amino acids. Trimming stripped 6 bases from V and 6 bases from J, with 15 bases between. The germline V gene encodes CDR1 SGHTA and CDR2 FQGNSA. In DNA form, the CDR3 reads TGTGCCAGCAGTCGGGACCGCGTTGGTCAGCCCCAGCATTTT. Translation gives CASSRDRVGQPQHF.

The V and J genes are TRBV7-8 and TRBJ2-7; D remains unclear. The V end was cut by 4 bases, the J end by 6 bases, with 7 bases between. Germline CDR1 and CDR2: SGHVS and FQNEAQ. The length of the CDR3 is 11 residues. The CDR3, as DNA: TGTGCCAGCAGCTGGGGAAGCGAGCAGTACTTC. It codes for CASSWGSEQYF.

CDR3 loop: CASSPWGNTGELFF. The CDR3 DNA reads TGTGCCAGCAGCCCTTGGGGGAACACCGGGGAGCTGTTTTTT. The chain joins TRBV2 to TRBJ2-2; unclear D gene. Per the germline V gene, CDR1 is SNHLY and CDR2 is FYNNEI. This CDR3 is 14 amino acids long. V dropped 6 bases and J dropped 1 base, with 9 bases sitting between them.

This clone has only one observation. The chain recombines TRBV5-6 with TRBJ2-3, with 13 nucleotides matching TRBD2. Germline loops: CDR1 SGHDT, CDR2 YYEEEE. V was clipped by 3 bases and J by 0 bases; unmatched bases: 10. This CDR3 has 19 residues. CDR3 loop: CASSYMTSGRSNSTDTQYF. The CDR3 coding sequence is TGTGCCAGCAGCTATATGACTAGCGGGAGGTCGAATAGCACAGATACGCAGTATTTT.

V and J are TRBV7-2 and TRBJ1-5; D gene unclear. V lost 1 base, J lost 4 bases, and 14 bases lay in between. The CDR3 consists of 16 residues. Per the germline V gene, CDR1 is SGHTA and CDR2 is FQGNSA. The CDR3 loop is CASSLEGRIGNQPQHF. Written as DNA, the CDR3 is TGTGCCAGCAGCTTAGAAGGCAGAATCGGAAATCAGCCCCAGCATTTT.

V and J are TRBV10-3 and TRBJ2-5, with D uncertain. From germline, CDR1 is ENHRY and CDR2 SYGVKD. The CDR3 extends over 14 amino acids. The V end lost 10 bases, the J end lost 9 bases, and 24 bases lay between the germline ends. This CDR3 reads CATQETFGPAAQYF. For the CDR3, the DNA is TGTGCCACCCAAGAGACATTCGGACCCGCCGCCCAGTACTTC.

The rearrangement uses TRBV10-1 and TRBJ2-7; 11 nucleotides match TRBD1. This CDR3 is built from 14 residues. Germline assignment: CDR1 WNHNN and CDR2 SYGVQD (reference sequence). Trimming removed 9 bases from V and 3 bases from J; junction bases left unmatched: 7. The CDR3 sequence is CARGQGVSLYEQYF. The DNA of the CDR3 is TGCGCCAGGGGACAGGGGGTGTCCCTCTACGAGCAGTACTTC.

The rearrangement links TRBV2 to TRBJ2-7, with 8 bases aligning to TRBD2. The V gene end was trimmed by 4 bases and the J gene end by 5 bases; junction bases not matched to a gene: 7. Per germline, CDR1 SNHLY and CDR2 FYNNEI. The CDR3 consists of 14 residues. CDR3 nucleotides: TGTGCCAGCAGTGTGTCAGGGACTAGGGACGAGCAGTACTTC. Protein: CASSVSGTRDEQYF.

This sequence joins TRBV28 and TRBJ1-5; D may be TRBD1 (5 bases). Trimming pared 1 base from V and 1 base from J, leaving 11 bases between. Germline CDR1 MDHEN, CDR2 SYDVKM. The CDR3 loop spans 16 amino acids. The CDR3 sequence is CASSLFRTLSNQPQHF. CDR3 sequence (DNA): TGTGCCAGCAGTTTATTTCGGACACTCAGCAATCAGCCCCAGCATTTT.

This clone has a single count. The chain couples TRBV5-1 to TRBJ1-5, with TRBD1 matching 7 bases. The ends lost 4 bases at V and 6 bases at J; junction bases unmatched: 4. This CDR3 has 13 residues. Germline values: CDR1 SGHRS, CDR2 YFSETQ. CDR3 sequence (DNA): TGCGCCAGCAGCCCCCAGGGGGGTCAGCCCCAGCATTTT. This encodes CASSPQGGQPQHF. Full variable domain (outside the CDR3, taken from reference TRBV5-1 and TRBJ1-5): KAGVTQTPRYLIKTRGQQVTLSCSPISGHRSVSWYQQTPGQGLQFLFEYFSETQRNKGNFPGRFSGRQFSNSRSEMNVSTLELGDSALYLCASSPQGGQPQHFGDGTRLSIL.

The chain uses TRBV18 and TRBJ2-7; TRBD1 matches at 7 bases. V lost 2 bases to trimming and J lost 3 bases; unmatched junction nucleotides: 22. Per the germline V gene, CDR1 is KGHSH and CDR2 is LQKENI. This CDR3 spans 20 amino acids. The CDR3: CASSPLAGSSGQPQDYEQYF. CDR3 DNA sequence: TGTGCCAGCTCACCATTAGCCGGATCTTCGGGACAGCCGCAAGACTACGAGCAGTACTTC.